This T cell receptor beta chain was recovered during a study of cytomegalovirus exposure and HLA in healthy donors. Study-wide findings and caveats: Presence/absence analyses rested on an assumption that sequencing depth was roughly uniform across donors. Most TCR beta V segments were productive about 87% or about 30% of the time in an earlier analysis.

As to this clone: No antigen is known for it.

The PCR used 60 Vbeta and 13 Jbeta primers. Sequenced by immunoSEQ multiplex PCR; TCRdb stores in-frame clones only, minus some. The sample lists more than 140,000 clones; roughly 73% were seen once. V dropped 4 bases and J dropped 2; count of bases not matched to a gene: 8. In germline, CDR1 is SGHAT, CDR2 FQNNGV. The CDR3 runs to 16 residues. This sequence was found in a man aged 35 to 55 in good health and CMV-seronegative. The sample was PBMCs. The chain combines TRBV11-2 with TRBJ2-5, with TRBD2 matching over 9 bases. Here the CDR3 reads CASSSRLAAKQETQYF. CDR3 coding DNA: TGTGCCAGCAGCTCCAGACTAGCGGCCAAACAAGAGACCCAGTACTTC. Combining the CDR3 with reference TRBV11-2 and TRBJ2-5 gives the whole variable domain EAGVAQSPRYKIIEKRQSVAFWCNPISGHATLYWYQQILGQGPKLLIQFQNNGVVDDSQLPKDRFSAERLKGVDSTLKIQPAKLEDSAVYLCASSSRLAAKQETQYFGPGTRLLVL.